This TCR beta chain was recorded in a study of shared clonotypes between healthy human individuals. Study conclusions and caveats: A reduction in generation probabilities was seen for non-shared clonotypes relative to those shared by all four donors. Sampling used blood alone; tissue repertoires probably differ. Across subsets, estimated richness was generally greater for naive than for memory populations.

Clones were read by immunoSEQ multiplex PCR, and TCRdb kept only the in-frame ones, dropping some. The sample records about 2 million clones, just under 95% being singletons. In regard to this clone: Its antigen is still unknown. Compared with germline, one end of the junction differs, possibly owing to a read error.

Positively selected for CCR7, the CD45RO-negative cells used as naive CD8 cells excluded terminally differentiated effector memory CD45RA+ cells. In germline, CDR1 is SGHVS, CDR2 FNYEAQ. The CDR3 consists of 16 residues. V usage is TRBV7-6 and J usage is TRBJ2-3; D may be TRBD1 (6 bases). What was sequenced was naive CD8+ T cells sorted from blood. This sequence originates from a man aged 18-30 years in good health. CDR3 in DNA: TGTGCCAGCAGCGCAGGGGCCAGGGGAGTTGCAGAGACGCAGTATTTT. Its protein is CASSAGARGVAETQYF.